A single sample gave rise to the 10 T cell receptor beta chains below, sequenced in a study of OX40 agonist ivuxolimab in advanced cancers. Profiled with immunoSEQ multiplex PCR; TCRdb holds only in-frame clones, not every one. The data hold 50,000 to 65,000 clones, with 92% observed a single time. The material sequenced was CD4+ or CD8+ T cells sorted from blood, taken in a trial of the OX40 agonist ivuxolimab. The receptors originated from an adult with an advanced solid tumor such as melanoma, head and neck, liver or kidney cancer.

This chain links TRBV5-1 with TRBJ1-4; D might be TRBD1 (6 bases). Germline loops: CDR1 SGHRS, CDR2 YFSETQ. The CDR3 has 17 amino acids. V dropped 0 bases and J dropped 6 bases, with 18 bases sitting between them. CDR3 sequence (DNA): TGCGCCAGCAGCTTGGAAGGGGTGGGGGGCGCTGATGAAAAACTGTTTTTT. Its translation is CASSLEGVGGADEKLFF.

Turning to this clone: Mismatch with germline at one junction end may stem from a read error. The chain joins TRBV7-7 to TRBJ1-5; D unresolved. The CDR3 extends over 12 amino acids. Germline CDR1 is SSHAT and CDR2 is FNYEAQ (reference sequence). This CDR3 reads CASSLGWLTQHF. Here the CDR3 DNA reads TGTGCTAGCAGCTTAGGTTGGTTGACCCAGCATTTT.

This chain joins TRBV19 and TRBJ1-1; a weak D match, TRBD1 (6 bases). The CDR3 contains 12 residues. Trimming left V 7 bases short and J 6 bases short, with 12 bases between. CDR1 is LNHDA, CDR2 SQIVND, per germline (reference sequence). CDR3: CASTQGLSEAFF. CDR3 bases: TGTGCCAGTACGCAGGGGCTGTCTGAAGCTTTCTTT. The full variable domain, rest sourced from reference TRBV19 and TRBJ1-1, is DGGITQSPKYLFRKEGQNVTLSCEQNLNHDAMYWYRQDPGQGLRLIYYSQIVNDFQKGDIAEGYSVSREKKESFPLTVTSAQKNPTAFYLCASTQGLSEAFFGQGTRLTVV.

The chain joins TRBV7-8 to TRBJ2-1; 9 nucleotides line up with TRBD1. This CDR3 spans 15 amino acids. V lost 5 bases and J lost 13; bases outside the gene matches: 15. Germline V CDR1 and CDR2: SGHVS, FQNEAQ. The CDR3 spells CASSLRRGTGLEQFF. CDR3 coding DNA: TGTGCCAGCAGCCTGAGACGAGGGACAGGGTTAGAACAGTTCTTC.

This clone was seen just once. The genes are TRBV19 and TRBJ2-4; D may correspond to TRBD1 or TRBD2 (5 bases each). Deletions cut 10 bases from V and 0 bases from J, with 16 bases between. CDR3 size: 15 residues. Germline V lookup: CDR1 LNHDA, CDR2 SQIVND (reference sequence). The CDR3 bases are TGTGCCACCGGGGACCTCAATCTAGCCAAAAACATTCAGTACTTC. Translation gives CATGDLNLAKNIQYF.

V and J are TRBV4-1 and TRBJ2-5, with 14 bases lining up with TRBD2. V gave up 3 bases and J gave up 11 bases; unmatched junction bases: 5. The CDR3 is 14 amino acids. Germline V gene sequence: CDR1 MGHRA, CDR2 YSYEKL. CDR3 nucleotides: TGCGCCAGCAGCCAGGGGACTAGCGGGAGACGGCAGTACTTC. Translation gives CASSQGTSGRRQYF.

V gene TRBV6-6 combines with J gene TRBJ1-2, with D tentatively TRBD1 (6 bases). The CDR3 has 14 amino acids. The V end was cut by 6 bases, the J end by 6 bases, with 17 bases between. Germline V lookup: CDR1 MNHNY, CDR2 SVGAGI (reference sequence). CDR3 in DNA: TGTGCCAGCAGCCCCTCTGCAGGGGTGAATGGCTACACCTTC. Its translation is CASSPSAGVNGYTF.

The chain joins TRBV28 to TRBJ2-1; TRBD2 matches 11 bases. Germline trimming cut 5 bases from V and 6 bases from J; bases unmatched to any gene: 18. Germline V gene lookup returns CDR1 MDHEN and CDR2 SYDVKM. The CDR3 extends over 19 amino acids. The DNA of the CDR3 is TGTGCCAGCAGTACCTCCCTCTATAGCGGGAGGGGCCCAATCAATGAGCAGTTCTTC. It codes for CASSTSLYSGRGPINEQFF.

This rearrangement joins TRBV4-1 to TRBJ2-5; D call uncertain. The V and J ends lost 1 base and 7 bases respectively, with 13 bases between them. Germline CDR1 MGHRA, CDR2 YSYEKL. This CDR3 comprises 14 residues. CDR3 bases: TGCGCCAGCAGCCAAGGCCTTCTGGGTGGGACCCAGTACTTC. This translates into CASSQGLLGGTQYF.

V and J are TRBV27 and TRBJ2-5, with D perhaps TRBD1 (5 bases). With the DNA end fitting TRBJ2-7 better, the J assignment may be wrong. Per germline, CDR1 MNHEY and CDR2 SMNVEV (reference sequence). This CDR3 comprises 17 residues. This CDR3 reads CASSPPLGRTQSYEQYF. CDR3 nucleotides: TGTGCCAGCAGTCCCCCTTTGGGGCGGACCCAATCCTACGAGCAGTACTTC.